This TCR beta chain derives from a study of blood T cell repertoires in COVID-19. Overall study context: Samples taken during acute and convalescent COVID-19 were collected in the United States, Italy and Spain. From T cells, B-cell-depleted T cells, or PBMCs came the material, which was cDNA or gDNA.

Germline trimming cut 1 base from V and 10 bases from J; bases unmatched to any gene: 9. CDR3 size: 14 residues. Per the germline V gene, CDR1 is SGHDN and CDR2 is FVKESK. The method was immunoSEQ multiplex PCR; TCRdb's version includes in-frame clones alone and lacks a portion of them. This sample has some 270,000 clones, with around 82% found just once. This rearrangement joins TRBV14 to TRBJ1-1; 7 bases line up with TRBD1. Sequenced sample: peripheral blood. The sequence came from a person aged 65 to 79 with COVID-19, enrolled during active disease. CDR3 amino acids: CASSQVRGQPPAFF. The DNA for the CDR3 is TGTGCCAGCAGCCAAGTCAGGGGACAGCCCCCAGCTTTCTTT.